This passage covers 20 T cell receptor beta chains from one sample sequenced in a study of graft-versus-host responses after intestinal transplantation. Clones were sequenced by immunoSEQ multiplex PCR, and TCRdb holds only the in-frame ones, with some missing. The sample shows about 130,000 clones, 90% to 95% of them seen only once. For these TCRs, the target antigens are not known. This specimen was unstimulated CD4+ T cells sorted from spleen or lymph node cells, taken before intestinal transplant. These receptors came from a human donor who received an intestinal transplant.

The table lists this clone with a count of one. The V gene is TRBV2, the J gene TRBJ2-7; TRBD2 agrees at 7 bases. The CDR3 contains 13 residues. Trimming removed 8 bases from V and 6 bases from J; junction bases left unmatched: 10. CDR1 SNHLY and CDR2 FYNNEI come from the germline V gene. The CDR3 bases are TGTGCCAGCGCACTAGGGGAGGGTGGCGAGCAGTACTTC. This sequence encodes CASALGEGGEQYF.

This chain connects TRBV7-2 to TRBJ1-6, with D perhaps TRBD1 (6 bases). Trimming left V 4 bases short and J 5 bases short, with 9 bases between. Germline CDR1 and CDR2: SGHTA and FQGNSA. CDR3 size: 14 residues. The CDR3 reads CASSSGANNSPLHF. As DNA, the CDR3 is TGTGCCAGCAGCTCGGGGGCCAATAATTCACCCCTCCACTTT.

The chain carries TRBV18 and TRBJ1-5; maybe TRBD1 (5 bases). The ends were cut back, 3 bases at V and 9 bases at J, with 12 bases in the middle. Germline V gives CDR1 KGHSH, CDR2 LQKENI. The CDR3 contains 13 residues. The CDR3 coding sequence is TGTGCCAGCTCACCCGGGGACCTTAGGCCCCAGCATTTT. Its translation is CASSPGDLRPQHF.

This chain links TRBV7-9 with TRBJ2-3; tentatively, D is TRBD2 (5 bases). Germline CDR1 reads SEHNR; CDR2 reads FQNEAQ (reference sequence). The CDR3 extends over 14 amino acids. The ends were cut back, 5 bases at V and 1 base at J, with 10 bases in the middle. Written as DNA, the CDR3 is TGTGCCAGCAGCCGGGGATGGGGCACAGATACGCAGTATTTT. Its translation is CASSRGWGTDTQYF.

The V gene is TRBV6-1, the J gene TRBJ2-3; D call uncertain. Germline V CDR1 and CDR2: MNHNS, SASEGT. The CDR3 spans 14 residues. V lost 1 base to trimming and J lost 4 bases, with 9 bases between them. The CDR3 reads CASSEVGKADTQYF. In DNA form, the CDR3 reads TGTGCCAGCAGTGAAGTAGGAAAGGCAGATACGCAGTATTTT.

This clone has only one observation. The CDR3 bases are TGTGCCAGCAGCCGAGACATAGAGGCTAATGAGCAGTTCTTC. It codes for CASSRDIEANEQFF. The chain joins TRBV7-2 to TRBJ2-1; no firm D call. CDR3 length: 14 amino acids. V gave up 5 bases and J gave up 7 bases, with 15 bases separating them. CDR1 is SGHTA, CDR2 FQGNSA, per germline.

The chain links TRBV7-6 to TRBJ1-2, with D possibly TRBD1 on 6 matching bases. The CDR3 runs 13 residues. V lost 5 bases and J lost 4, with 11 bases in between. Germline CDR1 SGHVS, CDR2 FNYEAQ. The CDR3 loop reads CASSQQGTYGYTF. CDR3 DNA: TGTGCCAGCAGCCAACAGGGTACCTATGGCTACACCTTC.

The chain employs TRBV6-5 and TRBJ1-6; TRBD1 is a possible D gene (5 bases). In germline, CDR1 is MNHEY, CDR2 SVGAGI. The CDR3 length is 14 residues. V shed 8 bases and J shed 7 bases, with 15 bases lying between them. CDR3 amino acids: CASHSGTENSPLHF. CDR3 in DNA: TGTGCCAGCCATTCCGGGACGGAGAATTCACCCCTCCACTTT.

This clone was detected once. CDR3: CASSLAGGRTGELFF. CDR3 DNA: TGTGCCAGCAGCCTAGCGGGGGGGCGGACCGGGGAGCTGTTTTTT. The V and J genes are TRBV7-3 and TRBJ2-2; 12 nucleotides align to TRBD2. Germline V gene data show CDR1 as SGHTA and CDR2 as FQGTGA. V dropped 5 bases and J dropped 5; count of bases not matched to a gene: 3. This CDR3 region has 15 residues. The full variable domain, completed using reference TRBV7-3 and TRBJ2-2, is GAGVSQTPSNKVTEKGKYVELRCDPISGHTALYWYRQSLGQGPEFLIYFQGTGAADDSGLPNDRFFAVRPEGSVSTLKIQRTERGDSAVYLCASSLAGGRTGELFFGEGSRLTVL.

V is TRBV30 and J is TRBJ1-5, with 10 bases fitting TRBD1. V was pared by 1 base and J by 6 bases, with 6 bases of the junction left unmatched. This CDR3 comprises 15 residues. Germline-derived CDR1 and CDR2 are GTSNPN and SVGIG (reference sequence). The chain's CDR3 is CAWSARQGAFQPQHF. The CDR3 DNA reads TGTGCCTGGAGTGCCCGACAGGGGGCATTTCAGCCCCAGCATTTT.

The chain joins TRBV5-8 to TRBJ2-1, with D perhaps being TRBD1 or TRBD2 (5 bases each). The germline CDR1 and CDR2 sequences are SGHTS and YDEGEE. The CDR3 totals 14 residues. V dropped 5 bases and J dropped 9 bases, with 18 bases sitting between them. CDR3 nucleotide sequence: TGTGCCAGCAGGGCCGGGACCTCAGCAGGTGAGCAGTTCTTC. It translates to CASRAGTSAGEQFF.

This clone was picked up a small number of times. This sequence joins TRBV19 and TRBJ1-6, with 9 bases identical to TRBD1. With 5 bases clipped from V and 7 bases from J, the junction kept 3 bases outside the gene matches. Germline V gene lookup returns CDR1 LNHDA and CDR2 SQIVND (reference sequence). The CDR3 extends over 14 amino acids. The CDR3 protein is CASSFGTGNSPLHF. Here the CDR3 DNA reads TGTGCCAGTAGTTTTGGGACAGGGAATTCACCCCTCCACTTT. The full variable domain, its missing parts supplied by reference TRBV19 and TRBJ1-6, is DGGITQSPKYLFRKEGQNVTLSCEQNLNHDAMYWYRQDPGQGLRLIYYSQIVNDFQKGDIAEGYSVSREKKESFPLTVTSAQKNPTAFYLCASSFGTGNSPLHFGNGTRLTVT.

V gene TRBV27 combines with J gene TRBJ2-2; D gene uncertain. CDR1 MNHEY and CDR2 SMNVEV come from the germline V gene (reference sequence). Between the trimmed V and J ends, which lost 6 bases and 6 bases, there was a span of 8 bases. CDR3 size: 12 residues. The CDR3 sequence: CASSQISGELFF. CDR3 nucleotides: TGTGCCAGCAGCCAAATTTCCGGGGAGCTGTTTTTT.

The V gene is TRBV7-8, the J gene TRBJ1-6; unclear D gene. The V gene lost 1 base and the J gene lost 8 bases, with 6 bases spanning the gap. The CDR3 consists of 13 residues. Germline values: CDR1 SGHVS, CDR2 FQNEAQ. The CDR3 loop is CASSLGFDSPLHF. The DNA of the CDR3 is TGTGCCAGCAGCTTAGGGTTTGATTCACCCCTCCACTTT.

The chain joins TRBV18 to TRBJ1-2; tentatively, D is TRBD1 (6 bases). Germline V CDR1 and CDR2: KGHSH, LQKENI. CDR3 size: 17 residues. V was shortened by 1 base and J by 8 bases, with 23 bases between the two germline ends. DNA for the CDR3: TGTGCCAGCTCACCACGTGATGGCCAGGGACAAGAATCGGGCTACACCTTC. Protein sequence: CASSPRDGQGQESGYTF.

This chain links TRBV5-6 with TRBJ2-2; 7 bases line up with TRBD1. CDR3 length: 15 residues. Losses at the gene ends were 5 bases for V and 4 bases for J; bases not matched to a gene: 8. The germline gives CDR1 SGHDT, CDR2 YYEEEE. As DNA, the CDR3 is TGTGCCAGCAGAGTGAGAGGGGGCGTCACCGGGGAGCTGTTTTTT. Protein sequence: CASRVRGGVTGELFF.

This sequence joins TRBV7-2 and TRBJ2-7; 13 nucleotides align to TRBD2. Germline V gene sequence: CDR1 SGHTA, CDR2 FQGNSA. The CDR3 is 17 residues long. J lost 4 bases, V lost 2 bases, and 8 bases had no gene match. The chain's CDR3 is CASSLTSGGAHTYEQYF. DNA of the CDR3: TGTGCCAGCAGCTTAACTAGCGGGGGGGCTCACACGTACGAGCAGTACTTC.

The chain employs TRBV29-1 and TRBJ1-3; 7 nucleotides match TRBD1. V trimming: 5 bases; J trimming: 3 bases; junction bases outside the gene matches: 4. This CDR3 is built from 13 residues. Germline loops: CDR1 SQVTM, CDR2 ANQGSEA. The CDR3: CSVSAGGGNTIYF. As DNA, the CDR3 is TGCAGCGTTTCTGCAGGGGGTGGAAACACCATATATTTT.

The V and J genes are TRBV15 and TRBJ2-1, with D maybe TRBD2 (8 bases). CDR3 length: 19 residues. Trimming removed 2 bases at V and 5 bases at J, with 25 bases between. Germline CDR1 is LNHNV and CDR2 is YYDKDF (reference sequence). Here the CDR3 reads CATSRTLSGGGGSHNEQFF. The CDR3 DNA reads TGTGCCACCAGCAGAACCTTATCGGGAGGGGGCGGATCCCACAATGAGCAGTTCTTC.

The chain has TRBV19 and TRBJ2-3; D unresolved. This CDR3 region has 16 residues. CDR1 is LNHDA and CDR2 is SQIVND in the germline V gene (reference sequence). Trimming removed 0 bases from V and 0 bases from J, with 10 bases in between. CDR3: CASSIDSLLSTDTQYF. DNA of the CDR3: TGTGCCAGTAGTATAGACAGCCTACTTAGCACAGATACGCAGTATTTT.